The 15 T cell receptor beta chains listed next were all sequenced from one sample in a study of early T cells in non-severe SARS-CoV-2 infection. Using its own MiXCR run on the 5' RACE reads, TCRdb lists one record per CDR3 protein. Here the sample spans 70,000 to 95,000 distinct CDR3 sequences, more than 7.5% being singletons. The sample taken for sequencing was whole blood. All receptors derive from an adult who was a healthcare worker with PCR-confirmed SARS-CoV-2 infection or an uninfected control (not recorded which).

Comment on this clonotype: A much larger clonotype is one base distant, so this may be a read error. The J gene is TRBJ2-2, the V gene TRBV7-3, with a weak D call TRBD2 (5 bases). This CDR3 is built from 14 residues. The germline V gene has CDR1 SGHTA and CDR2 FQGTGA. The CDR3 sequence is CASTERPHTGELSF. The CDR3 nucleotides are TGTGCCAGCACGGAGCGGCCCCACACCGGGGAGCTGTCTTTT. Full variable domain (rest looked up from reference TRBV7-3 and TRBJ2-2): GAGVSQTPSNKVTEKGKYVELRCDPISGHTALYWYRQSLGQGPEFLIYFQGTGAADDSGLPNDRFFAVRPEGSVSTLKIQRTERGDSAVYLCASTERPHTGELSFGEGSRLTVL.

This clonotype was detected many times. This chain uses TRBV9 with TRBJ1-2; 9 nucleotides match TRBD1. The germline V gene has CDR1 SGDLS and CDR2 YYNGEE. V was clipped by 2 bases and J by 7 bases; unmatched bases: 6. The CDR3 has 14 amino acids. CDR3 bases: TGTGCCAGCAGCGTGGGACAGGGTAAGGTTGGCTACACCTTC. As protein: CASSVGQGKVGYTF. Looking up the rest from reference TRBV9 and TRBJ1-2 gives the full variable domain: DSGVTQTPKHLITATGQRVTLRCSPRSGDLSVYWYQQSLDQGLQFLIQYYNGEERAKGNILERFSAQQFPDLHSELNLSSLELGDSALYFCASSVGQGKVGYTFGSGTRLTVV.

The chain employs TRBV7-9 and TRBJ2-1; 10 positions agree with TRBD2. Unmatched junction bases numbered 3, after V lost 4 bases and J lost 3 bases. The CDR3 totals 15 residues. Looked up from germline, CDR1 is SEHNR and CDR2 is FQNEAQ (reference sequence). In DNA, the CDR3 is TGTGCCAGCAGCTCAAGCGGGAGGGTCTACAATGAGCAGTTCTTC. Protein product: CASSSSGRVYNEQFF. Full variable domain (rest looked up from reference TRBV7-9 and TRBJ2-1): DTGVSQNPRHKITKRGQNVTFRCDPISEHNRLYWYRQTLGQGPEFLTYFQNEAQLEKSRLLSDRFSAERPKGSFSTLEIQRTEQGDSAMYLCASSSSGRVYNEQFFGPGTRLTVL.

The chain carries TRBV5-1 and TRBJ2-3; no clear D gene. The ends were cut back, 6 bases at V and 3 bases at J, with 11 bases in the middle. In germline, CDR1 is SGHRS, CDR2 YFSETQ. This CDR3 is 13 amino acids long. Here the CDR3 reads CASTPPVTDTQYF. CDR3 DNA: TGCGCCAGCACCCCCCCGGTTACAGATACGCAGTATTTT.

This clonotype was observed once. This sequence joins TRBV3-1 and TRBJ2-4; D not certain. This CDR3 region has 13 residues. Trimming cost V 5 bases and J 2 bases, with 7 bases left between them. Per the germline V gene, CDR1 is LGHDT and CDR2 is YNNKEL (reference sequence). The CDR3 protein is CASSYDTKNIQYF. The CDR3 DNA reads as TGTGCCAGCAGCTACGACACCAAAAACATTCAGTACTTC.

This clonotype was counted only a few times. The chain employs TRBV20-1 and TRBJ1-5; D ambiguous. This CDR3 region has 13 residues. Deletions cut 3 bases from V and 5 bases from J, with 11 bases between. The V gene's germline CDR1 is DFQATT and CDR2 SNEGSKA (reference sequence). In DNA, the CDR3 is TGCAGTGCTAGTGCCGGCGGGGATCAGCCCCAGCATTTT. This translates into CSASAGGDQPQHF.

The sample holds a few counts of this clonotype. This sequence joins TRBV5-1 and TRBJ2-3, with TRBD1 matching over 11 bases. The J segment lost 4 bases and the V segment lost 4 bases, leaving 8 bases of the junction unmatched. The CDR3 is made up of 16 amino acids. Germline CDR1 and CDR2: SGHRS and YFSETQ. The chain's CDR3 is CASSPGGQGAADTQYF. In DNA form, the CDR3 reads TGCGCCAGCAGCCCGGGTGGACAGGGGGCCGCAGATACGCAGTATTTT.

This clonotype was detected a few times. The chain recombines TRBV7-6 with TRBJ2-6; D is ambiguous. The V gene lost 4 bases and the J gene lost 0 bases, with 10 bases spanning the gap. The CDR3 totals 16 residues. Germline CDR1 is SGHVS and CDR2 is FNYEAQ. CDR3 residues: CASSSKVHSGANVLTF. The CDR3 coding sequence is TGTGCCAGCAGCTCGAAGGTCCACTCTGGGGCCAACGTCCTGACTTTC. Using reference TRBV7-6 and TRBJ2-6 for the parts outside the CDR3, the full variable domain is GAGVSQSPRYKVTKRGQDVALRCDPISGHVSLYWYRQALGQGPEFLTYFNYEAQQDKSGLPNDRFSAERPEGSISTLTIQRTEQRDSAMYRCASSSKVHSGANVLTFGAGSRLTVL.

The V gene is TRBV9, the J gene TRBJ2-1; 9 positions match TRBD2. The CDR3 consists of 14 residues. Trimming at V came to 4 bases and at J to 7 bases, leaving 6 bases not matched to a gene. Germline CDR1 is SGDLS and CDR2 is YYNGEE. The CDR3 is CASSLGGLANEQFF. DNA for the CDR3: TGTGCCAGCAGCTTAGGGGGACTAGCAAATGAGCAGTTCTTC.

The CDR3, as DNA: TGTGCCAGCAGTGAAACCGGCGGGCGGTTCGACGAGCAGTACTTC. It encodes CASSETGGRFDEQYF. The chain employs TRBV6-1 and TRBJ2-7; D is possibly TRBD2 (5 bases). Germline V lookup: CDR1 MNHNS, CDR2 SASEGT. CDR3 size: 15 residues. V lost 2 bases to trimming and J lost 5 bases, with 16 bases between them.

This clonotype was found many times. The chain carries TRBV7-9 and TRBJ2-7; perhaps TRBD1 as D (5 bases). Trimming shortened V by 2 bases and J by 5 bases, and 10 bases separated the two germline ends. Germline lookup yields CDR1 SEHNR and CDR2 FQNEAQ (reference sequence). The length of the CDR3 is 13 residues. The CDR3 protein is CASSLQGSHEQYF. The CDR3 DNA reads as TGTGCCAGCAGCTTACAGGGTTCTCACGAGCAGTACTTC.

This clonotype was seen at least ten times. The chain links TRBV7-3 to TRBJ2-1; 8 bases line up with TRBD1. J lost 2 bases, V lost 5 bases, and 11 bases had no gene match. Germline V gene data show CDR1 as SGHTA and CDR2 as FQGTGA. The CDR3 consists of 17 residues. The CDR3 nucleotides are TGTGCCAGCAGCCCAAGACCGGGACAGGTAACCTACAATGAGCAGTTCTTC. Amino acids: CASSPRPGQVTYNEQFF.

Ten or more counts support this clonotype. The chain recombines TRBV7-7 with TRBJ2-2; D may correspond to TRBD1 or TRBD2 (6 bases each). Trimming took off 0 bases at V and 6 bases at J, with 17 bases between the two ends. CDR3 length equals 17 residues. CDR1 SSHAT and CDR2 FNYEAQ come from the germline V gene (reference sequence). CDR3: CASSLARGGSYPGELFF. The DNA of the CDR3 is TGTGCCAGCAGCTTAGCGCGAGGGGGGTCGTATCCCGGGGAGCTGTTTTTT. Filled out from reference TRBV7-7 and TRBJ2-2, the complete variable domain reads GAGVSQSPRYKVTKRGQDVTLRCDPISSHATLYWYQQALGQGPEFLTYFNYEAQPDKSGLPSDRFSAERPEGSISTLTIQRTEQRDSAMYRCASSLARGGSYPGELFFGEGSRLTVL.

A few counts support this clonotype. The chain is built from TRBV3-1 and TRBJ2-3; 7 bases map to TRBD1. The CDR3 contains 16 residues. CDR1 is LGHDT, CDR2 YNNKEL, per germline (reference sequence). J lost 0 bases, V lost 0 bases, and 3 bases had no gene match. For the CDR3, the DNA is TGTGCCAGCAGCCAAGATACAGGGGACAGCACAGATACGCAGTATTTT. Its translation is CASSQDTGDSTDTQYF.

The J gene is TRBJ1-1, the V gene TRBV5-5; TRBD1 might be the D (5 bases). This CDR3 has 14 residues. Trimming cost V 0 bases and J 7 bases, with 13 bases left between them. Germline V CDR1 and CDR2: SGHKS, YYEKEE (reference sequence). The CDR3 coding sequence is TGTGCCAGCAGCTTGGGTCCGACAGCTTTTGAAGCTTTCTTT. Translating gives CASSLGPTAFEAFF.